This passage covers 17 T cell receptor beta chains from one sample sequenced in a study of CD8+CD57+ T cells in acquired aplastic anemia. Patients selected for sequencing had displayed CD8+CD57+ cell expansion by flow cytometry. The study profiled TCR beta VDJ and CDR3 using genomic DNA as template. Each CDR3 protein gets one entry after TCRdb re-called the reads with MiXCR. Among about 170,000 distinct CDR3 sequences listed, roughly 43% were seen once. Sequencing was performed on sorted CD4+, CD8+, or CD8+CD57+ T cells (not recorded which) from PBMCs. These receptors were taken from a human donor with aplastic anemia.

The table lists this clonotype with many counts. In DNA form, the CDR3 reads TGTGCCAGCAGCTTGGGGGGCTACGAGCAGTACTTC. Its protein is CASSLGGYEQYF. V usage is TRBV5-8 and J usage is TRBJ2-7, with D hard to call. V lost 0 bases and J 3 bases, leaving 4 bases between the germline ends. CDR1 is SGHTS and CDR2 is YDEGEE in the germline V gene. There are 12 residues in the CDR3.

At least ten counts were recorded for this clonotype. The rearrangement uses TRBV19 and TRBJ2-2; 7 bases agree with TRBD2. Trimming at V came to 5 bases and at J to 3 bases, leaving 6 bases not matched to a gene. This CDR3 comprises 15 residues. CDR1 is LNHDA and CDR2 is SQIVND in the germline V gene (reference sequence). The CDR3 DNA reads TGTGCCAGTAGTGTCAGCGGGGTGGACACCGGGGAGCTGTTTTTT. Translation gives CASSVSGVDTGELFF.

This clonotype has at least ten counts. The rearrangement links TRBV2 to TRBJ2-7; no firm D call. V gave up 4 bases and J gave up 3 bases, with 4 bases separating them. The CDR3 is made up of 11 amino acids. Germline V gene sequence: CDR1 SNHLY, CDR2 FYNNEI. For the CDR3, the DNA is TGTGCCAGCAGTGTCAGCTACGAGCAGTACTTC. It is translated as CASSVSYEQYF. Full variable domain (outside the CDR3, taken from reference TRBV2 and TRBJ2-7): EPEVTQTPSHQVTQMGQEVILRCVPISNHLYFYWYRQILGQKVEFLVSFYNNEISEKSEIFDDQFSVERPDGSNFTLKIRSTKLEDSAMYFCASSVSYEQYFGPGTRLTVT.

This chain uses TRBV2 with TRBJ1-5; 8 bases are a match to TRBD1. From germline, CDR1 is SNHLY and CDR2 FYNNEI. The CDR3 runs to 13 residues. The CDR3 loop reads CGSNYRGDQPQHF. The DNA of the CDR3 is TGTGGAAGCAATTACAGGGGGGATCAGCCCCAGCATTTT.

The CDR3: CASSRTGALYGYTF. The CDR3 DNA is TGTGCCAGCAGTAGGACCGGGGCCCTCTATGGCTACACCTTC. The chain carries TRBV6-1 and TRBJ1-2, with TRBD1 as a possible D gene (5 bases). V shed 5 bases and J shed 4 bases, with 14 bases lying between them. Per the germline V gene, CDR1 is MNHNS and CDR2 is SASEGT. This CDR3 comprises 14 residues.

Details on this clonotype: A single base separates this from a much larger clone, so it may be a read error. This chain links TRBV14 with TRBJ2-7; maybe TRBD2 (5 bases). The CDR3 totals 13 residues. V lost 1 base to trimming and J lost 10 bases, with 14 bases between them. CDR1 and CDR2 (germline): SGHDN, FVKESK. The chain's CDR3 is CASSQVGVGDQYF. The CDR3 DNA sequence: TGTGCCAGCAGCCAAGTCGGGGTCGGGGATCAGTACTTC. Complete variable domain (other parts from reference TRBV14 and TRBJ2-7): EAGVTQFPSHSVIEKGQTVTLRCDPISGHDNLYWYRRVMGKEIKFLLHFVKESKQDESGMPNNRFLAERTGGTYSTLKVQPAELEDSGVYFCASSQVGVGDQYFGPGTRLTVT.

The genes are TRBV2 and TRBJ2-7, with D maybe TRBD1 (5 bases). Germline V lookup: CDR1 SNHLY, CDR2 FYNNEI. The CDR3 length is 15 residues. Between the trimmed V and J ends, which lost 3 bases and 2 bases, there was a span of 14 bases. CDR3 sequence (DNA): TGTGCCAGCAGTGACGCGGCAGGGATCCCCTACGAGCAGTACTTC. This encodes CASSDAAGIPYEQYF.

The genes are TRBV29-1 and TRBJ2-5, with TRBD1 identical over 9 bases. The CDR3 spans 12 residues. CDR1 and CDR2 from the germline V gene are SQVTM and ANQGSEA. The trim removed 8 bases at V and 5 bases at J, leaving 6 bases unmatched. The CDR3 here is CSSGTGPETQYF. The CDR3 DNA reads as TGCAGCTCGGGGACAGGGCCTGAGACCCAGTACTTC.

Regarding this clonotype: A read error is possible here, since a much larger clone lies one base away. The chain links TRBV5-4 to TRBJ1-2; no definite D call. V was trimmed by 4 bases and J by 6 bases, leaving 13 bases between them. Germline lookup yields CDR1 SGHNT and CDR2 YYREEE (reference sequence). The CDR3 runs 13 residues. In DNA form, the CDR3 reads TGTGCCAGCAGCCACTCTGAGGGCCATGGCTACACCTTC. This sequence encodes CASSHSEGHGYTF.

This chain links TRBV7-2 with TRBJ2-6; the D is unclear. The germline V gene has CDR1 SGHTA and CDR2 FQGNSA. The V end was cut by 7 bases, the J end by 2 bases, with 6 bases between. The CDR3 has 13 amino acids. In DNA form, the CDR3 reads TGTGCCAGCATCCCGACTGGGGCCAACGTCCTGACTTTC. Amino acid sequence: CASIPTGANVLTF.

V gene TRBV5-1 combines with J gene TRBJ1-2; D is unclear. The V and J ends lost 4 bases and 0 bases respectively, with 13 bases between them. The germline V gene has CDR1 SGHRS and CDR2 YFSETQ. This CDR3 spans 15 amino acids. CDR3 coding DNA: TGCGCCAGCAGCCTTACGACGGAAGCTAACTATGGCTACACCTTC. Protein sequence: CASSLTTEANYGYTF.

The rearrangement uses TRBV2 and TRBJ2-2, with TRBD2 matching 8 bases. V was pared by 4 bases and J by 4 bases, with 5 bases of the junction left unmatched. Germline CDR1 reads SNHLY; CDR2 reads FYNNEI. The CDR3 sequence is 15 residues long. CDR3 nucleotides: TGTGCCAGCAGTGCTACCGGGGGGGTCACCGGGGAGCTGTTTTTT. This encodes CASSATGGVTGELFF.

This clonotype has ten or more counts. This chain joins TRBV7-9 and TRBJ1-1; D possibly corresponds to TRBD1 (6 bases). The CDR3 covers 14 residues. The germline V gene encodes CDR1 SEHNR and CDR2 FQNEAQ (reference sequence). V was shortened by 5 bases and J by 6 bases, with 16 bases between the two germline ends. CDR3 coding DNA: TGTGCCAGCAGCGAAACAGGGCATACGGCTGAAGCTTTCTTT. Translated: CASSETGHTAEAFF.

With regard to this clonotype: This clone may be a read error of a much larger clone one base away. CDR3 DNA: TGCGCCAGCAGCCAAGGACAGGTGAAGGGTGAAAAACTGTTTTTT. Protein sequence: CASSQGQVKGEKLFF. This chain joins TRBV5-1 and TRBJ1-4; TRBD1 matches at 7 bases. The germline V gene has CDR1 SGHRS and CDR2 YFSETQ. Unmatched junction bases numbered 10, after V lost 4 bases and J lost 7 bases. This CDR3 spans 15 amino acids.

Turning to this clonotype: A much larger clone lies a single base off, so this may be a read error. The V call is TRBV9, the J call TRBJ2-2; D could derive from TRBD1 or TRBD2 (5 bases each). The CDR3 extends over 16 amino acids. Germline values: CDR1 SGDLS, CDR2 YYNGEE. CDR3 DNA sequence: TGTGCCAGCAGCGCTGGGGGAAACAAGAACACCGGGGAGCTGTCTTTT. Translating it yields CASSAGGNKNTGELSF.

This clonotype was observed a few times. The chain couples TRBV7-6 to TRBJ1-5; D is possibly TRBD1 (5 bases). Trimming left V 3 bases short and J 0 bases short, with 12 bases between. This CDR3 spans 16 amino acids. The V gene's germline CDR1 is SGHVS and CDR2 FNYEAQ. CDR3 protein: CASSLEGEYSNQPQHF. CDR3 in DNA: TGTGCCAGCAGCTTGGAAGGGGAATATAGCAATCAGCCCCAGCATTTT.

In this sample, this clonotype turned up many times. The J gene is TRBJ1-3, the V gene TRBV20-1; the D is unclear. The CDR3 has 14 amino acids. Germline-derived CDR1 and CDR2 are DFQATT and SNEGSKA (reference sequence). The ends were cut back, 2 bases at V and 3 bases at J, with 11 bases in the middle. Here the CDR3 reads CSARLRQYGNTIYF. Written as DNA, the CDR3 is TGCAGTGCTAGACTCCGGCAGTATGGAAACACCATATATTTT.